The entry that follows covers one TCR beta chain sequence. Its antigen is unknown. The record originates from a study of cytomegalovirus exposure and HLA in healthy donors. Primers for the PCR totalled 60 Vbeta and 13 Jbeta. Only in-frame clones appear in the TCRdb table, and some are missing; sequencing was by immunoSEQ multiplex PCR. The sample lists around 130,000 clones, around 8.5% occurring once. Germline loops: CDR1 MNHEY, CDR2 SMNVEV (reference sequence). The CDR3 spans 14 residues. The ends lost 6 bases at V and 6 bases at J; junction bases unmatched: 9. Study-level results: Later, an analysis showed that TCR beta chains associated with HLA were more clonally expanded than others that were equally common. A previous analysis found most TCR beta V segments productive roughly 87% or roughly 30% of the time. Associated with cytomegalovirus, according to the listing, were approximately 160 TCR beta chains. In vitro experiments confirmed that a few CMV-associated chains were specific for CMV antigens.

This sequence joins TRBV27 and TRBJ2-3; 7 bases match TRBD2. The clonotype was recovered from a man in his forties in good health and CMV-seronegative. The material sequenced was PBMCs. The CDR3 region has the DNA TGTGCCAGCAGCCGGGACTACTCAGAGGATACGCAGTATTTT. Translated, it gives CASSRDYSEDTQYF.